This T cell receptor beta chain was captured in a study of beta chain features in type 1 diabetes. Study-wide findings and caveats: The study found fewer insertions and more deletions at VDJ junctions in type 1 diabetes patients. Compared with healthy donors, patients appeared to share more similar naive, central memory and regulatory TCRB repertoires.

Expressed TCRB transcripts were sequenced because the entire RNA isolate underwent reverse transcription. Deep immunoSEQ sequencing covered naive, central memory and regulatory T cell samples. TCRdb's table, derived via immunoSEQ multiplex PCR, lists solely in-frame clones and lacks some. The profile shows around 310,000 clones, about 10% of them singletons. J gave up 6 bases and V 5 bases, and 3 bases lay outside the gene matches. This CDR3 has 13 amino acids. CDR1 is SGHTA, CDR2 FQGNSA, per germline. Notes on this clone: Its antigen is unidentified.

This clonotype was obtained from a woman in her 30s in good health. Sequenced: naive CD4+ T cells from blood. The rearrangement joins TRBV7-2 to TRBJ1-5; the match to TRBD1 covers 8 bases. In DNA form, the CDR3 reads TGTGCCAGCAGCCCAGGGGGCAGTCAGCCCCAGCATTTT. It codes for CASSPGGSQPQHF.